This T cell receptor (beta chain) stems from a study of control samples from healthy donors and cancer patients. The CDR3 contains 13 residues. V was trimmed by 1 base and J by 3 bases, leaving 6 bases between them. The germline CDR1 and CDR2 sequences are SGHVS and FQNEAQ. Generated by immunoSEQ multiplex PCR, the TCRdb table keeps only in-frame clones and is missing some. The sample includes about 140,000 clones, about 88% seen only once; the top ten take around 9%. This chain uses TRBV7-8 with TRBJ1-1, with D unresolved. This TCR derives from a woman aged 25 to 39 in good health. The source material was blood. The CDR3 DNA sequence: TGTGCCAGCAGCTTAGACGGTGACACTGAAGCTTTCTTT. Its protein product is CASSLDGDTEAFF.